This entry concerns a single T cell receptor (beta chain). Its antigen remains unidentified. This entry belongs to a study of T cells in Graves' hyperthyroidism and ophthalmopathy. Study-wide results and limits: Most clonotypes that expanded in the thyroid above 0.001 also showed up in blood.

RNA transcripts yielded amplified TCR beta CDR3 regions. The HTBI set primed first-round TCR CDR3 RT-PCR. TCRdb re-called the multiplex PCR reads through MiXCR, storing one row per CDR3 protein. Found here are 480,000 or so distinct CDR3 sequences, 40% to 50% of them singletons; the top ten hold 35% to 50%. The clonotype was recovered from an adult woman with Graves' disease, either hyperthyroidism or ophthalmopathy (not recorded which). Input material: peripheral blood or thyroid tissue (not recorded which).

DNA of the CDR3: TGTGCCAGCGGGAGGACGGACATATACGAGCAGTACTTC. Protein sequence: CASGRTDIYEQYF. This chain links TRBV6-1 with TRBJ2-7; a weak D match, TRBD2 (6 bases). The V end lost 8 bases, the J end lost 4 bases, and 15 bases lay between the germline ends. CDR1 and CDR2 (germline): MNHNS, SASEGT. This CDR3 spans 13 amino acids.